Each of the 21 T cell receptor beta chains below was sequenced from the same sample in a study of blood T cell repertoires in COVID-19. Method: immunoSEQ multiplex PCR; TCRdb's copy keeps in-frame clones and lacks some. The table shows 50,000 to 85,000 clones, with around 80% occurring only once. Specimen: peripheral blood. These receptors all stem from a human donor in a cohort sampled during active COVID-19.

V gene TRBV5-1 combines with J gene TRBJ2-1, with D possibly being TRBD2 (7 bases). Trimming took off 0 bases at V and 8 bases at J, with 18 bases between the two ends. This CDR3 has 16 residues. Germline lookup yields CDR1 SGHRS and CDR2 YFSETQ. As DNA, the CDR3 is TGCGCCAGCAGCTTGGGGCCGGGGGGCGGGAGCTATGAGCAGTTCTTC. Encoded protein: CASSLGPGGGSYEQFF. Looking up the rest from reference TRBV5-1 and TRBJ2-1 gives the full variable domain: KAGVTQTPRYLIKTRGQQVTLSCSPISGHRSVSWYQQTPGQGLQFLFEYFSETQRNKGNFPGRFSGRQFSNSRSEMNVSTLELGDSALYLCASSLGPGGGSYEQFFGPGTRLTVL.

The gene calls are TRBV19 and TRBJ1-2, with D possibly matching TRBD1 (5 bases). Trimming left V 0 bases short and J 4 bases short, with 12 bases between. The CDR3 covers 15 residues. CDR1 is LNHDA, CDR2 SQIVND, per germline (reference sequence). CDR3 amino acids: CASSIDSGIGYGYTF. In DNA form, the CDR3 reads TGTGCCAGTAGTATAGATTCAGGGATCGGCTATGGCTACACCTTC.

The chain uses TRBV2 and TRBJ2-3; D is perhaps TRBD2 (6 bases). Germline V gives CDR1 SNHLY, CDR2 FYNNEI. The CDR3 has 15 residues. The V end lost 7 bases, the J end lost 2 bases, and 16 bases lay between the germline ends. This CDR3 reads CASTRGPISTDTQYF. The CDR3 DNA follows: TGTGCCAGCACGCGGGGCCCGATCTCCACAGATACGCAGTATTTT. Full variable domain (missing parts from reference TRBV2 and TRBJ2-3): EPEVTQTPSHQVTQMGQEVILRCVPISNHLYFYWYRQILGQKVEFLVSFYNNEISEKSEIFDDQFSVERPDGSNFTLKIRSTKLEDSAMYFCASTRGPISTDTQYFGPGTRLTVL.

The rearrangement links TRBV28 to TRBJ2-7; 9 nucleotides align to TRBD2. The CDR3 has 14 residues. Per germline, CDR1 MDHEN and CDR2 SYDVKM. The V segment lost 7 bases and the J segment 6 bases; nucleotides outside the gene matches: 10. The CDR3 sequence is CASKAAGGKGEQYF. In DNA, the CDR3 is TGTGCCAGCAAAGCTGCGGGAGGGAAGGGCGAGCAGTACTTC.

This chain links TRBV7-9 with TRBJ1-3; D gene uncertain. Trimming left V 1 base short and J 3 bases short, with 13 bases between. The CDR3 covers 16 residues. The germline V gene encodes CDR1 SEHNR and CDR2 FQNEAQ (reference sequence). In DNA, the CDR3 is TGTGCCAGCAGCTTAGGTGCACAAACGGGTGGAAACACCATATATTTT. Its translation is CASSLGAQTGGNTIYF.

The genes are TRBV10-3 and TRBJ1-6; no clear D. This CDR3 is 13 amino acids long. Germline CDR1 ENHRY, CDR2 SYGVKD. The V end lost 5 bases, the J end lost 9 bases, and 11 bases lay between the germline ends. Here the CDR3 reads CAISRGSGSPLHF. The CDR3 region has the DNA TGTGCCATCAGTCGCGGCTCGGGTTCACCCCTCCACTTT.

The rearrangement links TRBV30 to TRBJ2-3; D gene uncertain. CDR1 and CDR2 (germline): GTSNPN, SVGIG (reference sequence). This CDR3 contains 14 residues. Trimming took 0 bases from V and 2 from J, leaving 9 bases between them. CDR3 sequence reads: CAWSVLRTTDTQYF. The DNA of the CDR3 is TGTGCCTGGAGTGTACTTAGAACCACAGATACGCAGTATTTT.

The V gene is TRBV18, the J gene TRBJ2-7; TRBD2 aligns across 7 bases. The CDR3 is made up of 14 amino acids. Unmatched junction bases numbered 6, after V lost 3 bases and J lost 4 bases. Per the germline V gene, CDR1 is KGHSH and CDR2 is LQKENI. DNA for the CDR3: TGTGCCAGCTCACCCGGTATGGGGGGGTACGAGCAGTACTTC. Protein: CASSPGMGGYEQYF. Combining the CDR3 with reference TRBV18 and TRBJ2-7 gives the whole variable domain NAGVMQNPRHLVRRRGQEARLRCSPMKGHSHVYWYRQLPEEGLKFMVYLQKENIIDESGMPKERFSAEFPKEGPSILRIQQVVRGDSAAYFCASSPGMGGYEQYFGPGTRLTVT.

The CDR3 region is CASSIAGGTYNEQFF. The CDR3 DNA sequence: TGTGCCAGTAGTATTGCGGGAGGAACCTACAATGAGCAGTTCTTC. This chain joins TRBV19 and TRBJ2-1; 8 bases map to TRBD2. V was clipped by 3 bases and J by 2 bases; unmatched bases: 3. The CDR3 has 15 residues. Germline CDR1 is LNHDA and CDR2 is SQIVND (reference sequence). Full variable domain (outside the CDR3, taken from reference TRBV19 and TRBJ2-1): DGGITQSPKYLFRKEGQNVTLSCEQNLNHDAMYWYRQDPGQGLRLIYYSQIVNDFQKGDIAEGYSVSREKKESFPLTVTSAQKNPTAFYLCASSIAGGTYNEQFFGPGTRLTVL.

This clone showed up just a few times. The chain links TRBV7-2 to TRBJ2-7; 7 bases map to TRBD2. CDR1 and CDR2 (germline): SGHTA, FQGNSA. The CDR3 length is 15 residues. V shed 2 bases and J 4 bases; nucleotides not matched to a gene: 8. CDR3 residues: CASSLNWSGLYEQYF. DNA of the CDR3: TGTGCCAGCAGCTTAAATTGGTCGGGACTATACGAGCAGTACTTC.

The CDR3 reads CASSLGSGTGVGDTQYF. CDR3 nucleotide sequence: TGTGCCAGCAGCTTAGGATCCGGGACAGGGGTGGGAGATACGCAGTATTTT. The chain carries TRBV7-2 and TRBJ2-3; 10 nucleotides align to TRBD1. The V segment lost 1 base and the J segment 5 bases; nucleotides outside the gene matches: 9. The germline CDR1 and CDR2 sequences are SGHTA and FQGNSA. The CDR3 sequence is 17 residues long.

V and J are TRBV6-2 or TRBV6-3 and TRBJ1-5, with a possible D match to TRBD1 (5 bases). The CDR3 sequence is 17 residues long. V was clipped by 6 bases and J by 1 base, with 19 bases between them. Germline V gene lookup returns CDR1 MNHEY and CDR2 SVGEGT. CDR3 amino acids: CASSRGQGVRSNQPQHF. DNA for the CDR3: TGTGCCAGCAGCCGAGGACAAGGGGTTCGAAGCAATCAGCCCCAGCATTTT.

In nucleotides, the CDR3 is TGTGCCAGCAGGCCCGGACATTCTAGGAACGGGGAGCTGTTTTTT. This translates into CASRPGHSRNGELFF. The rearrangement links TRBV28 to TRBJ2-2; D may be TRBD1 (5 bases). The CDR3 sequence is 15 residues long. Germline CDR1 is MDHEN and CDR2 is SYDVKM. Deletions cut 6 bases from V and 7 bases from J, with 18 bases between.

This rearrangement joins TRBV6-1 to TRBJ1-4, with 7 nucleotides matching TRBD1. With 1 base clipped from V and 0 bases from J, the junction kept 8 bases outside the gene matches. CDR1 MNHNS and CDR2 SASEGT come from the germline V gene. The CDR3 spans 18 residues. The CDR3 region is CASSEGTGRHATNEKLFF. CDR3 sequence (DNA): TGTGCCAGCAGTGAAGGGACAGGCCGACATGCAACTAATGAAAAACTGTTTTTT.

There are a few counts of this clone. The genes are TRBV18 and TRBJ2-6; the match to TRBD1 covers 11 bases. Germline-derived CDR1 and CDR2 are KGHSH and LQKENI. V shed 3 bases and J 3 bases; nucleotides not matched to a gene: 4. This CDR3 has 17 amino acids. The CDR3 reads CASSPGQGAVGANVLTF. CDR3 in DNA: TGTGCCAGCTCACCCGGACAGGGGGCTGTTGGGGCCAACGTCCTGACTTTC.

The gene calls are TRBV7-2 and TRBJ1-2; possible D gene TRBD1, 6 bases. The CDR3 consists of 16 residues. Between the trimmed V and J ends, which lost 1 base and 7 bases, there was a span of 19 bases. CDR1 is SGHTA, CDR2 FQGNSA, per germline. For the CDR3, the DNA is TGTGCCAGCAGCTTAGACGGTGGGCAGTTCAGGGGTGGCTACACCTTC. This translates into CASSLDGGQFRGGYTF. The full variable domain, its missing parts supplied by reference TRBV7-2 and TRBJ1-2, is GAGVSQSPSNKVTEKGKDVELRCDPISGHTALYWYRQSLGQGLEFLIYFQGNSAPDKSGLPSDRFSAERTGGSVSTLTIQRTQQEDSAVYLCASSLDGGQFRGGYTFGSGTRLTVV.

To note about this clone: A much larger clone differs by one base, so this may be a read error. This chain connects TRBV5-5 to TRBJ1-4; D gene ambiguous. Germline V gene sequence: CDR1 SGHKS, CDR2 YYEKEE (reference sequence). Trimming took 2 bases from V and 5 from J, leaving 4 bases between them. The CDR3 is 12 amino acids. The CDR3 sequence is CASSFPNEKLFF. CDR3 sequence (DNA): TGTGCCAGCAGCTTCCCAAATGAAAAACTGTTTTTT.

Here the CDR3 DNA reads TGTGCCAGCAGCTGGGCGGGAGGAACCGAGCAGTACTTC. It specifies CASSWAGGTEQYF. The chain employs TRBV6-5 and TRBJ2-5; TRBD2 matches 8 bases. The J call may be wrong; the DNA end is better matched by TRBJ2-7. The CDR3 is 13 amino acids. Per the germline V gene, CDR1 is MNHEY and CDR2 is SVGAGI.

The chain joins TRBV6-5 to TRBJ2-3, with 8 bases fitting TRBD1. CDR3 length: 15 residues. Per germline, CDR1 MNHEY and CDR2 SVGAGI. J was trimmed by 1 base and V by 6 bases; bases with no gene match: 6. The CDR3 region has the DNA TGTGCCAGCAGGCAGCAGGGGGCACGCACAGATACGCAGTATTTT. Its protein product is CASRQQGARTDTQYF.

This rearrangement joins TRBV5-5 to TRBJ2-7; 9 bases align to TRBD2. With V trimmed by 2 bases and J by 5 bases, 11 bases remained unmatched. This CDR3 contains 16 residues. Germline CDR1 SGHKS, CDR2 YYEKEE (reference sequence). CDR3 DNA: TGTGCCAGCAGCTTCCTACAAAGCGGGAGGCCTAACGAGCAGTACTTC. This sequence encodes CASSFLQSGRPNEQYF.

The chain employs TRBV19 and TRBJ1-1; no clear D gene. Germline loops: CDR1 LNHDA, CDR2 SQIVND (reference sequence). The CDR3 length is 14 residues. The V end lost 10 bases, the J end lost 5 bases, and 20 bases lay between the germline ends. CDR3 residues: CATSVQASGTEAFF. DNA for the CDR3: TGTGCCACCTCCGTCCAAGCGTCGGGAACTGAAGCTTTCTTT. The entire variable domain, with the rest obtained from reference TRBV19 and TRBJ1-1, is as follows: DGGITQSPKYLFRKEGQNVTLSCEQNLNHDAMYWYRQDPGQGLRLIYYSQIVNDFQKGDIAEGYSVSREKKESFPLTVTSAQKNPTAFYLCATSVQASGTEAFFGQGTRLTVV.